What follows is one T cell receptor (beta chain) and its context. What antigen it recognizes has not been identified. Base qualities are not provided; no much larger clone lies one nucleotide away. The germline V gene encodes CDR1 SGHRS and CDR2 YFSETQ. The CDR3 numbers 15 residues from cysteine through phenylalanine. CDR3 DNA only is kept here, 45 bases in frame from base 1. V is cut back by 2 bases and J by 2 bases, with 5 bases in the junction unmatched. Genomic DNA was extracted with the Qiagen DNeasy kit from unsorted PBMCs and from negatively selected CD4+ and CD8+ fractions. TCR beta CDR3 regions were subjected to amplification by immunoSEQ multiplex PCR with primers that anneal to V and J segments. A synthetic immune receptor repertoire was used to minimize amplification bias, and any residual bias was removed computationally once sequencing was done. In the original analysis: Repertoire diversity was quantified as the Shannon entropy index using custom Python scripts. Unsorted, CD4+ and CD8+ repertoires were analyzed separately, except for combined analyses in which CD4+ and CD8+ sequences were merged in silico. A clone counted as expanded when the clone's frequency after treatment rose at least 2-fold relative to C1D1, and clones undetected at baseline were given a pseudocount of 0.5. Clones with 0 or 1 copy at C1D1 were defined as singleton clones, while clones with 2 or more copies were defined as non-singleton clones. Clones expanded in unsorted samples were labelled as CD4+, CD8+ or unknown by matching protein sequences in sorted samples from the same patient. Wilcoxon tests on paired samples were used to test changes in diversity from C1D1 to C4D1. TCRdb limited this immuneACCESS table to in-frame rearrangements with V and J called. A share of clones is missing; checked studies link under half to unresolved V genes, and the rest is unexplained. V and J calls and clone size are as listed in that table; D and trimming were resolved from the DNA. The sample data list about 85,000 clones, and about nine tenths of these were observed just once. About 2.6% of the sample goes to the ten largest clones.

The sample is drawn from a study of PD-1 blockade in classical Hodgkin lymphoma (dated by TCRdb to the early 2020s). Context from the whole study: Nivolumab dosing was 3 mg/kg intravenously every 2 weeks, continuing until either disease progression or unacceptable toxicity. A peripheral blood immune signature of response to PD-1 blockade in classical Hodgkin lymphoma was defined using TCR beta sequencing and CyTOF. Summary of the overall study and its limitations: Baseline TCR diversity was reported to be lower in newly diagnosed patients than in healthy donors and to be lower still in relapsed/refractory patients. Trial patients achieving complete response had baseline diversity similar to newly diagnosed patients, whereas partial responders and progressors had significantly lower diversity. Diversity was lower in patients who began nivolumab less than 1 year after ASCT, so these patients were left out of later analyses to avoid confounding by immune reconstitution. By C4D1, a significant rise was seen in CD4+ TCR diversity but not in CD8+ TCR diversity (p=0.0027 vs p=0.16), and the rise was most apparent among complete responders (p=0.02). The study covered only a single clinical trial cohort, and the causes of the repertoire differences, possibly disease activity or prior therapy, were still not defined.

The time point tag for this specimen amounts to: cycle 2 day 1 (C2D1) of nivolumab. All trial patients had relapsed after autologous stem cell transplantation, with cohorts A, B and C differing in prior brentuximab vedotin exposure. The trial cohort was composed of about 58 patients with relapsed/refractory classical Hodgkin lymphoma, for whom complete response, partial response or progressive disease was recorded as best overall response. Single-agent nivolumab was administered to trial patients in the multi-cohort phase II CheckMate 205 trial. An independent review committee assessed best overall response using the 2007 International Working Group response criteria. Trial PBMCs were collected immediately before nivolumab initiation (C1D1) and during therapy at cycle 2 day 1 and cycle 4 day 1. Peripheral blood was collected in 8 mL Vacutainer Cell Preparation Tubes, from which PBMCs were isolated by centrifugation and then cryopreserved.

This chain joins TRBV5-1 to TRBJ2-3; the junction holds 7 bases that match TRBD1. Here the sequenced sample was peripheral blood mononuclear cells (PBMCs), taken before the second cycle of nivolumab. This receptor was taken from a human donor with classical Hodgkin lymphoma. The DNA is as follows: TGCGCCAGCAGCTTTGGGGACAGACTCACAGATACGCAGTATTTT. Its translation is CASSFGDRLTDTQYF.